This T cell receptor (beta chain) appears in the sequencing data of a study of cytomegalovirus exposure and HLA in healthy donors. Study at large: There were about 85 million unique TCRs (from HLA-typed donors) in an early data release. Study observations and caveats: Accurate prediction of HLA-A and HLA-B alleles (for most subjects) was reportedly achieved from TCR beta sequences.

The PCR was carried out with 60 Vbeta primers and 13 Jbeta primers. Using immunoSEQ multiplex PCR, the repertoire was profiled, and TCRdb retains in-frame clones only, with some absent. The sample has about 110,000 clones, roughly 70% seen once. Germline V gene data show CDR1 as SGHRS and CDR2 as YFSETQ. The V end was cut by 5 bases, the J end by 6 bases, with 21 bases between. The CDR3 loop spans 16 amino acids. Comments on this clone: What it binds is not known.

V gene TRBV5-1 combines with J gene TRBJ2-1; TRBD2 might be the D (6 bases). Sequenced input: PBMCs. This clonotype originated in a woman under 40 in good health and CMV-seronegative. The CDR3 DNA reads as TGCGCCAGCAGACGTCAACCGGGCGGCGGGGTCAATGAGCAGTTCTTC. Residues: CASRRQPGGGVNEQFF.